The following is a T cell receptor (beta chain) sequence with its context. What antigen it recognizes has not been identified. Base qualities are not recorded, but no much larger clone differs from it by a single base. Different DNA sequences within this sample yield the same CDR3. The sample belongs to a study of shared clonotypes between healthy human individuals (dated by TCRdb to the early 2020s). In terms of the full investigation: The cohort comprised a couple of women and a few men aged 18 to 49 years. For each donor, CD4 naive and CD4 memory were each given three plates, CD8 naive was given two plates, and CD8 memory was given one plate. The study deeply sequenced blood TCR repertoires of five healthy adults to estimate repertoire size and the extent of clonotype sharing between individuals. To increase sequencing depth and limit assay-specific biases, different laboratories used diverse techniques to prepare libraries and sequence TCR repertoires. Each donor's leukapheresis produced roughly between roughly 0.85 and 9 billion PBMCs. Paper-wide results and their limitations: Incomplete sequencing was indicated by rarefaction of sorted-subset datasets, despite the large sequencing depth. Pairwise subsampling led to the expectation that sequencing depth would affect the degree of clonotype sharing among donors. Because the study included a small number of donors, the genetic and exposure-history diversity represented was limited. Compared with non-shared clonotypes, the clonotypes found in all four sorted-subset donors had higher generation probabilities. Only blood was sampled, and tissue TCR repertoires likely differ from those in blood. Roughly 5% of naive CD4, 3.5% of naive CD8, roughly 2.4% of memory CD4, and around 0.42% of memory CD8 clonotypes were shared across several donors. Estimated clonotype richness was generally larger for naive than for memory subsets.

Healthy HIV-negative adults with no recently reported acute infections or vaccinations were included as donors. All donors were Caucasian adults living in Nashville, Tennessee, USA. Magnetic negative selection was used to enrich CD4+ T cells, after which naive cells were positively selected on CD45RA and the negative fraction became the memory subset. Blood was collected by leukapheresis, and PBMCs were isolated by Ficoll-Histopaque density gradient centrifugation and then cryopreserved in liquid nitrogen vapor phase. Analytical flow cytometry was used to check the purity and quantity of every magnetically sorted T cell population. Each sorted fraction had its genomic DNA isolated and then quantified by UV absorbance on a Nanodrop 2000c. The junction shows trimming of 2 bases on V and 1 base on J, plus 3 bases between the germline ends. The CDR3 goes from the cysteine to the phenylalanine over 12 residues. Only the CDR3 region is kept as DNA, spanning 36 bases read in frame from base 1. Looking up the germline V gene (reference sequence) yields CDR1 SGHNT and CDR2 YYREEE.

TCR CDR3 regions were amplified from genomic DNA by multiplex PCR using the deep immunoSEQ assay. Genomic DNA extracted from each cell subset was distributed evenly over all wells of several immunoSEQ 96-well plates, and each plate served as one replicate. Each replicate PCR for sorted subsets received approximately 220 ng genomic DNA, equal to tens of thousands of T cell genomes. Purified libraries were quantified with a Qubit 3.0 fluorometer, sized on a Bioanalyzer 2100, and re-quantified with the KAPA Library Quantification kit. Each immunoSEQ 96-well plate was sequenced on its own single-read 150-cycle Illumina NextSeq 550 flow cell. Per the authors' processing: Because the immunoSEQ output included only junctional sequences and no quality scores, the filtering could not be the same as the filtering used for full-length reads. Sequences were annotated with PyIR, a Python wrapper for IgBLAST v1.9, using IMGT germline references to assign V/J genes and CDR3. Any read was removed if the V/J assignment was weak (E-value above 1e-6), the CDR3 was missing, or the read contained stop codons, out-of-frame junctions, or ambiguous translated residues. V3J clonotypes were defined by identical inferred V gene, J gene, and CDR3 amino acid sequence. To compute the percentage overlap between repertoires, the number of shared unique clonotypes was divided by the size of the smaller repertoire. Three approaches were used to assess repertoire richness: RTK rarefaction, the Chao1 estimator, and Recon v2.1 estimates of unobserved clonotypes. For all TCRbeta clonotypes obtained by the gDNA method from four donors, generation probabilities were computed with OLGA. Here the immuneACCESS table is served through TCRdb, limited to in-frame sequences with V and J called. Missing clones are a known gap in these copies; in checked studies unresolved V genes cover under half, and the rest lacks a known reason. V and J calls and clone size are those listed in that table; D and trimming were worked out from the DNA. This sample comprises roughly 2,300,000 clones, just under 95% of them detected only once. Approximately 0.41% of the sample is held by the ten biggest clonotypes.

The V and J segments used are TRBV5-4 and TRBJ2-5, with the identity of the D gene unclear. The TCR comes from a man aged 18 to 30 in good health. Some clones in this sample may be carry-over from other donors' samples. Sequencing was carried out using naive CD4+ T cells from PBMCs. The meaning of the sample's cell subset or site label: CD45RA+ positively selected. The nucleotides read TGTGCCAGCAGCTTAGGCCAAGAGACCCAGTACTTC. It translates as CASSLGQETQYF.